Listed below are T cell receptor beta chains from one sample, sequenced in a study of regulatory T cells in long-lasting Graves disease. TCRdb independently ran MiXCR on the multiplex PCR reads; one entry per CDR3 protein. This sample carries around 250,000 distinct CDR3 sequences, roughly 21% of them seen once, and the ten largest clones take roughly 13%. Source: peripheral blood mononuclear cells (PBMCs), taken at new diagnosis, from a patient treated with antithyroid drugs. These receptors came from a female donor with Graves disease. The CDR3 runs from the conserved cysteine through the conserved F or W. The D gene is left open where the match is weak. Size is stated for part of the rows, as once, few or many counts, or as a class when the clone is expanded.

>TRBV6-5|TRBJ2-5|.|.
TGTGCCAGCAGTTATATGAAAGGGGGAGCGGAGACCCAGTACTTC
CASSYMKGGAETQYF
>TRBV28|TRBJ2-1|many|TRBD2
TGTGCCAGCAGTTTTACTAGCGGGAGGGGGAGCTCCTACAATGAGCAGTTCTTC
CASSFTSGRGSSYNEQFF
>TRBV20-1|TRBJ2-3|many|TRBD2
TGCAGTGCTGCCGGGACTAGATTGACAGATACGCAGTATTTT
CSAAGTRLTDTQYF
>TRBV5-1|TRBJ2-1|many|.
TGCGCCAGCAGCAAGGTTGGGGGTCAGAATCACAATGAGCAGTTCTTC
CASSKVGGQNHNEQFF
>TRBV18|TRBJ1-1|many|.
TGTGCCAGCTCACCAGAGGGAGGGACTGAAGCTTTCTTT
CASSPEGGTEAFF
>TRBV10-3|TRBJ1-5|.|TRBD1
TGTGCCATCAGTGATGGGGACAGGGTCATAGGGCCCCAGCATTTT
CAISDGDRVIGPQHF
>TRBV5-1|TRBJ2-5|.|.
TGCGCCAGCAGCTTCGGCAGCCAAGAGACCCAGTACTTC
CASSFGSQETQYF
>TRBV7-2|TRBJ1-4|many|.
TGTGCCAGCACCAAATCAGGGGCCCTTAATGAAAAACTGTTTTTT
CASTKSGALNEKLFF
>TRBV4-1|TRBJ2-2|many|.
TGCGCCAGCAGCCAGCCCCTGGGGACCGGGGAGCTGTTTTTT
CASSQPLGTGELFF
>TRBV6-1|TRBJ2-1|.|.
TGTGCCAGCTGCGTGGGCTCCTACAATGAGCAGTTCTTC
CASCVGSYNEQFF
>TRBV7-2|TRBJ2-1|many|TRBD1
TGTGCCAGCAGCTTCCTCAACAGGGGGAATAATGAGCAGTTCTTC
CASSFLNRGNNEQFF
>TRBV24-1|TRBJ1-5|many|TRBD1
TGTGCCACCAGTGACCAGGGGACAGGGGCCCTTGGGATCACCCAGCATTTT
CATSDQGTGALGITQHF
>TRBV4-2|TRBJ2-2|many|.
TGCGCCAGCAGCCCACAGGGCTCCGGGGAGCTGTTTTTT
CASSPQGSGELFF
>TRBV12-3/TRBV12-4|TRBJ1-3|.|.
TGTGCCAGCTTACCCCGGGCATCTGGAAACACCATATATTTT
CASLPRASGNTIYF
>TRBV10-3|TRBJ2-7|many|.
TGTGCCATCAGTGAGTCGTCTAATGACGAGCAGTACTTC
CAISESSNDEQYF
>TRBV18|TRBJ1-6|few|.
TGTGCCAGCTCACCCGACGTCGGGCCCTTTGGCGCACCCCTCCACTTT
CASSPDVGPFGAPLHF
>TRBV19|TRBJ2-2|.|.
TGTGCCAGTTACCTACAGGGAGGTCTGGGGGAGCTGTTTTTT
CASYLQGGLGELFF
>TRBV6-5|TRBJ2-7|many|.
TGTGCCAGCAGTTATACAGGTATCCACGAGCAGTACTTC
CASSYTGIHEQYF
>TRBV10-3|TRBJ2-7|.|TRBD1
TGTGCCATCAGTGAGACGAGCTATAGACAGGGAACTTACGAGCAGTACTTC
CAISETSYRQGTYEQYF
>TRBV5-1|TRBJ2-2|many|TRBD1
TGCGCCAGCAGCACCTGGACAGGGACCGGGGAGCTGTTTTTT
CASSTWTGTGELFF
>TRBV24-1|TRBJ2-1|many|.
TGTGCCACCAGTGATCCCCAGGGGAGCTCCTACAATGAGCAGTTCTTC
CATSDPQGSSYNEQFF
>TRBV25-1|TRBJ2-7|many|.
TGTGCCAGCAGTGAGCCATCCTCACTCTACGAGCAGTACTTC
CASSEPSSLYEQYF
>TRBV28|TRBJ1-5|many|.
TGTGCCAGCAGAAGAGACAGTTATAGCAATCAGCCCCAGCATTTT
CASRRDSYSNQPQHF
>TRBV18|TRBJ2-3|many|.
TGTGCCAGCTCCCCGGGGGTCACAGATACGCAGTATTTT
CASSPGVTDTQYF
>TRBV4-3|TRBJ2-4|.|TRBD1
TGCGCCAGCAGCCTCGACAGGGGGGGGAACATTCAGTACTTC
CASSLDRGGNIQYF
>TRBV5-1|TRBJ2-5|many|TRBD2
TGCGCCAGCAGCTTTAGCGGGAGGGCCCTGGAGACCCAGTACTTC
CASSFSGRALETQYF
>TRBV4-3|TRBJ1-5|.|.
TGCGCCAGCAGCCCCCAGACGGGGGGAAATCAGCCCCAGCATTTT
CASSPQTGGNQPQHF
>TRBV20-1|TRBJ2-3|.|TRBD2
TGCGGTGCTGTCAGACTAGCGGGGGGGCTCACAGATACGCAGTATTTT
CGAVRLAGGLTDTQYF
>TRBV3-1|TRBJ2-7|many|.
TGTGCCAGCAGCCAAGATTCGGAGACATACCACGAGCAGTACTTC
CASSQDSETYHEQYF
>TRBV4-2|TRBJ1-2|.|TRBD1
TGTGCCAGCAGCCAAGAGACAGGGGAGAACTATGGCTACACCTTC
CASSQETGENYGYTF
>TRBV6-1|TRBJ1-5|.|.
TGTGCCAGTGGGACACTGGGGCATCAGCCCCAGCATTTT
CASGTLGHQPQHF
>TRBV20-1|TRBJ2-5|many|TRBD2
TGCAGTGCTAGAGGCACGGGGGGGCCCTTGAAGACCCAGTACTTC
CSARGTGGPLKTQYF
>TRBV30|TRBJ2-7|many|.
TGTGCCTGGAGTGGCCAGGGGCTACACGAGCAGTACTTC
CAWSGQGLHEQYF
>TRBV2|TRBJ1-2|many|TRBD1
TGTGCCAGCAACCGGGACAGTGAGATTTACTATGGCTACACCTTC
CASNRDSEIYYGYTF
>TRBV18|TRBJ1-1|many|.
TGTGCCAGCTCCCCCTCCGGGAAGGGTACTGAAGCTTTCTTT
CASSPSGKGTEAFF
>TRBV5-4|TRBJ1-2|few|TRBD1
TGTGCCAGCAGCCCCAGGGGGCGAGACTATGGCTACACCTTC
CASSPRGRDYGYTF
>TRBV10-1|TRBJ2-2|many|TRBD2
TGCGCCAGCAGTGAGAAGGGGCGGGAGGCGAACACCGGGGAGCTGTTTTTT
CASSEKGREANTGELFF
>TRBV18|TRBJ2-1|many|TRBD2
TGTGCCAGCTCACCAGGGACTAGCGGGGCTAATGAGCAGTTCTTC
CASSPGTSGANEQFF
>TRBV11-2|TRBJ1-1|many|.
TGTGCCAGCAGTTACGGCAGGGGATTGACTGAAGCTTTCTTT
CASSYGRGLTEAFF
>TRBV7-6|TRBJ2-1|few|TRBD2
TGTGCCAGCAGCTCAAGGGGACGCGGGAGCTACAATGAGCAGTTCTTC
CASSSRGRGSYNEQFF
>TRBV7-2|TRBJ2-5|many|TRBD2
TGTGCCAGCAGCTCGGGACTAGCGGGATCGGGGACCCAGTACTTC
CASSSGLAGSGTQYF
>TRBV2|TRBJ1-1|many|.
TGTGCCAGCAGTGAAGCGTGGGGGGTCGGGGAAGCTTTCTTT
CASSEAWGVGEAFF